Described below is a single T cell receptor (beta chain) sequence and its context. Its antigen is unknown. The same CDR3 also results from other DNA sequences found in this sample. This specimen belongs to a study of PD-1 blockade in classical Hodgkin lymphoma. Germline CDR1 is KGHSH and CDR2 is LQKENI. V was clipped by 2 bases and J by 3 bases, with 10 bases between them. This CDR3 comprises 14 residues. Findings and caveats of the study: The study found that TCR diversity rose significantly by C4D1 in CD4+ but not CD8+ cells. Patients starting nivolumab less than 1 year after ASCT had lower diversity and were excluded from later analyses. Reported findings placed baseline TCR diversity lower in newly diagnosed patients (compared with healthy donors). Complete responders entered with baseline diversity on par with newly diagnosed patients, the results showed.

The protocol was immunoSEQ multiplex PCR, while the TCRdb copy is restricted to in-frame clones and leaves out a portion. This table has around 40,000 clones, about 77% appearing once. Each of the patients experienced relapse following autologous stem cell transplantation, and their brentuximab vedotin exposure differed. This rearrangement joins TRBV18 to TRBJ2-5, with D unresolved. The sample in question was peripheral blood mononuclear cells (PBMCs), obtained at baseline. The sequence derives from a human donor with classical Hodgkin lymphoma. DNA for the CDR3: TGTGCCAGCTCACCATTTCAGAGAGAAGAGACCCAGTACTTC. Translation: CASSPFQREETQYF.